This TCR beta chain appears in the sequencing data of a study of blood T cell repertoires in COVID-19. The CDR3 is 17 residues long. CDR1 is SGHTA and CDR2 is FQGNSA in the germline V gene. V dropped 1 base and J dropped 2; count of bases not matched to a gene: 5. Study processing details: Estimated nucleated cell counts came from reference gene primer amplification. Assay: immunoSEQ multiplex PCR; the TCRdb copy retains only in-frame clones and omits some. V and J calls and clone size are given by that table; D and trimming were obtained from the DNA. This table has about 160,000 clones, over 60% appearing once.

Specimen: peripheral blood. This clonotype was sampled from a man in his 60s with acute or convalescent COVID-19. This sequence joins TRBV7-2 and TRBJ2-6, with 7 bases fitting TRBD1. CDR3 DNA sequence: TGTGCCAGCAGCTTAGGAGGCACAGGGGCTGGGGCCAACGTCCTGACTTTC. It specifies CASSLGGTGAGANVLTF. Full variable domain (remainder filled in from reference TRBV7-2 and TRBJ2-6): GAGVSQSPSNKVTEKGKDVELRCDPISGHTALYWYRQSLGQGLEFLIYFQGNSAPDKSGLPSDRFSAERTGGSVSTLTIQRTQQEDSAVYLCASSLGGTGAGANVLTFGAGSRLTVL.